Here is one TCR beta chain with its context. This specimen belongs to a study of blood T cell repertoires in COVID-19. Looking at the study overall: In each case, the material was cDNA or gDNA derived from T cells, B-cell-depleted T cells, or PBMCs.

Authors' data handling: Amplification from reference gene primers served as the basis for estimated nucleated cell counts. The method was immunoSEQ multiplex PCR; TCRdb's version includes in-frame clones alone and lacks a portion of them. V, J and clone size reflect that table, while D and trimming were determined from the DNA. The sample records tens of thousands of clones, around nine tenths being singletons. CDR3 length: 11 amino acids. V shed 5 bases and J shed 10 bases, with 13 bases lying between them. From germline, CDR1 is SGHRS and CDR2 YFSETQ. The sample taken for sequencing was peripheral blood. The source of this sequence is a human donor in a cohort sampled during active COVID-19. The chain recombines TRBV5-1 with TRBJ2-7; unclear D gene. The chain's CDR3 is CASRSRHLQYF. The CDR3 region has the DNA TGCGCCAGCAGGAGCCGACACCTTCAGTACTTC.